The source of this TCR beta chain is a study of T cell responses to AZD1222 COVID-19 vaccine. Study-wide results and caveats: Targets within unmutated variant regions were reportedly found for nearly half of spike-specific TCRs. Every sample of the repertoires postdated the peak T cell response.

The repertoire was sequenced with immunoSEQ multiplex PCR; TCRdb's copy has only in-frame clones and lacks some. Among about 120,000 clones listed, around 85% were seen once. Turning to this clone: What it binds is unknown.

Germline V gene sequence: CDR1 SGHVS, CDR2 FQNEAQ. The ends were cut back, 6 bases at V and 10 bases at J, with 13 bases in the middle. This CDR3 contains 13 residues. The J gene is TRBJ1-6, the V gene TRBV7-8; D is undetermined. This TCR was sampled from an adult in good health. The specimen was peripheral blood, collected on day 0 of AZD1222 vaccination. The CDR3 nucleotides read TGTGCCAGCAGAACGACCAGAGACTCACCCCTCCACTTT. This gives the protein CASRTTRDSPLHF.